Listed below are T cell receptor beta chains from one sample, sequenced in a study of blood T cell repertoires in COVID-19. The assay was immunoSEQ multiplex PCR, and TCRdb's table has in-frame clones only and misses some. The table lists 300,000 to 400,000 clones, more than 70% of them singletons. The sequenced sample was PBMCs or T cells enriched from blood (not recorded which). These receptors came from a woman under 30 who had recovered from COVID-19. The CDR3 runs from the conserved cysteine through the conserved F or W. A D gene is named only where the DNA matches it firmly. For some rows the clone size is stated as once, few or many, or as a class when expanded; others skip it.

size	D	J	V	CDR3	DNA
NA	TRBD2	TRBJ2-4	TRBV5-1	CASSLAGEVGIQYF	TGCGCCAGCAGCCTGGCGGGGGAGGTGGGCATTCAGTACTTC
NA	NA	TRBJ1-5	TRBV23-1	CASSPPWGRNQPQHF	TGCGCCAGCAGTCCCCCGTGGGGCCGCAATCAGCCCCAGCATTTT
NA	NA	TRBJ1-1	TRBV7-2	CASSPQLNTEAFF	TGTGCCAGCAGCCCCCAGTTGAACACTGAAGCTTTCTTT
NA	TRBD1	TRBJ1-1	TRBV4-3	CASSQDSSKLGGLDTEAFF	TGCGCCAGCAGCCAAGATTCCTCGAAGTTAGGGGGCTTGGACACTGAAGCTTTCTTT
NA	TRBD1	TRBJ1-4	TRBV5-8	CASSPGQKWEKLFF	TGTGCCAGCAGCCCGGGACAGAAGTGGGAAAAACTGTTTTTT
NA	TRBD1	TRBJ2-7	TRBV2	CATTRDRVTYEQYF	TGTGCCACTACCCGGGACAGGGTTACCTACGAGCAGTACTTC
NA	TRBD1	TRBJ1-6	TRBV6-5	CASADRDNSPLHF	TGTGCCAGCGCCGACAGGGACAATTCACCCCTCCACTTT
NA	TRBD1	TRBJ1-2	TRBV9	CASSGDRGPYGYTF	TGTGCCAGCAGCGGTGACAGGGGGCCCTATGGCTACACCTTC
NA	NA	TRBJ1-5	TRBV6-1	CASSESGVGNQPQHF	TGTGCCAGCAGTGAATCCGGGGTCGGCAATCAGCCCCAGCATTTT
NA	TRBD1	TRBJ2-2	TRBV9	CASSHSPDRVPGELFF	TGTGCCAGCAGCCATTCTCCGGACAGGGTTCCCGGGGAGCTGTTTTTT
NA	NA	TRBJ1-2	TRBV5-1	CASSLEGIPGGYGYTF	TGCGCCAGCAGCTTGGAGGGGATTCCCGGAGGGTATGGCTACACCTTC
NA	NA	TRBJ1-2	TRBV7-2	CASSMSRQVYGYTF	TGTGCCAGCAGCATGAGCCGACAGGTCTATGGCTACACCTTC
NA	TRBD2	TRBJ2-3	TRBV19	CASSSLAGGGTDTQYF	TGTGCCAGTAGCTCACTAGCGGGGGGCGGCACAGATACGCAGTATTTT
few	TRBD1	TRBJ2-5	TRBV7-2	CASSTQGDLRETQYF	TGTGCCAGCAGCACCCAGGGGGACCTCCGAGAGACCCAGTACTTC
NA	NA	TRBJ2-7	TRBV5-1	CASSLARENDEQYF	TGCGCCAGCAGCTTGGCCAGGGAAAACGACGAGCAGTACTTC
NA	NA	TRBJ1-4	TRBV9	CASSVAPTGTREKLFF	TGTGCCAGCAGCGTAGCTCCGACGGGAACTAGGGAAAAACTGTTTTTT
NA	NA	TRBJ2-7	TRBV13	CASSLQGSYEQYF	TGTGCCAGCAGCTTACAGGGCTCCTACGAGCAGTACTTC
once	TRBD1	TRBJ1-6	TRBV5-6	CASSLYFTGDSPLHF	TGTGCCAGCAGCTTGTACTTTACAGGGGATTCACCCCTCCACTTT
NA	NA	TRBJ1-2	TRBV28	CASSLPPSYGYTF	TGTGCCAGCAGTTTACCCCCCAGTTATGGCTACACCTTC
NA	NA	TRBJ1-1	TRBV5-4	CASSSGDEAFF	TGTGCCAGCAGCTCAGGGGATGAAGCTTTCTTT
NA	TRBD2	TRBJ2-1	TRBV10-3	CAISAPGGDLYNEQFF	TGTGCCATCAGTGCTCCGGGGGGGGACCTATACAATGAGCAGTTCTTC
NA	NA	TRBJ2-5	TRBV30	CAWSVLVQETQYF	TGTGCCTGGAGTGTACTAGTTCAAGAGACCCAGTACTTC
NA	TRBD1	TRBJ2-7	TRBV29-1	CSVVPGQGAYEQYF	TGCAGCGTCGTCCCGGGACAGGGGGCTTACGAGCAGTACTTC
NA	NA	TRBJ2-5	TRBV5-1	CASSDGGAQYF	TGCGCCAGCAGCGACGGCGGGGCCCAGTACTTC
NA	NA	TRBJ2-4	TRBV24-1	CATSDPARGNIQYF	TGTGCCACCAGTGATCCGGCCAGGGGAAACATTCAGTACTTC
NA	NA	TRBJ2-1	TRBV10-2	CASSLPPRLGGDEQFF	TGCGCCAGCTCCCTTCCACCTAGACTAGGCGGCGATGAGCAGTTCTTC
NA	NA	TRBJ2-3	TRBV2	CASSEISRGTDTQYF	TGTGCCAGCAGTGAAATCTCCAGGGGTACAGATACGCAGTATTTT
NA	NA	TRBJ2-2	TRBV18	CASSPEDRMVFF	TGTGCCAGCTCACCAGAGGATCGGATGGTGTTTTTT
NA	NA	TRBJ2-3	TRBV7-9	CASSFGGLTDTQYF	TGTGCCAGCAGCTTCGGGGGACTCACAGATACGCAGTATTTT
NA	TRBD1	TRBJ1-3	TRBV11-2	CASSQGTGLGNTTYF	TGTGCCAGCAGCCAAGGGACAGGGCTTGGAAACACCACATATTTT
NA	TRBD2	TRBJ2-2	TRBV20-1	CSASSPGGGTGELFF	TGCAGTGCTAGTTCCCCGGGGGGGGGCACCGGGGAGCTGTTTTTT
NA	TRBD2	TRBJ2-1	TRBV9	CASSVFASGGAGEQFF	TGTGCCAGCAGCGTATTTGCTAGCGGGGGGGCCGGTGAGCAGTTCTTC
many	NA	TRBJ2-7	TRBV19	CASSKHYEQYF	TGTGCCAGTAGTAAACACTACGAGCAGTACTTC
NA	TRBD1	TRBJ1-4	TRBV14	CASSPRTGRNEKLFF	TGTGCCAGCAGCCCCAGGACAGGACGCAATGAAAAACTGTTTTTT
NA	TRBD1	TRBJ2-7	TRBV6-5	CASRPGQVSEQYF	TGTGCCAGCAGACCTGGACAGGTTTCCGAGCAGTACTTC
NA	NA	TRBJ1-6	TRBV18	CASSPPAWPGLHNSPLHF	TGTGCCAGCTCACCACCGGCCTGGCCAGGGCTCCATAATTCACCCCTCCACTTT
NA	TRBD1	TRBJ1-5	TRBV5-6	CASSWGRSTGANNQPQHF	TGTGCCAGCAGCTGGGGCCGCTCGACAGGGGCGAACAATCAGCCCCAGCATTTT
NA	NA	TRBJ2-7	TRBV11-3	CASSLLSRFLHEQYF	TGTGCCAGCAGCTTATTAAGCCGTTTCCTCCACGAGCAGTACTTC
NA	NA	TRBJ2-7	TRBV11-2	CASSLASRGSAYEQYF	TGTGCCAGCAGCTTAGCCTCCCGGGGATCAGCCTACGAGCAGTACTTC
NA	NA	TRBJ1-5	TRBV6-1	CASSDRGRGNQPQHF	TGTGCCAGCAGTGACAGGGGTAGAGGCAATCAGCCCCAGCATTTT
NA	TRBD1	TRBJ1-4	TRBV7-2	CASSFTGGREKLFF	TGTGCCAGCAGCTTTACAGGGGGTCGGGAAAAACTGTTTTTT
NA	NA	TRBJ2-1	TRBV6-5	CASSRGLNEQFF	TGTGCCAGCAGTCGCGGACTCAATGAGCAGTTCTTC
NA	NA	TRBJ1-5	TRBV21-1	CASSKSQRWTGKEYSNQPQHF	TGTGCCAGCAGCAAAAGTCAAAGGTGGACAGGAAAGGAGTATAGCAATCAGCCCCAGCATTTT
NA	NA	TRBJ1-1	TRBV7-9	CASILPPGEPNTEAFF	TGTGCCAGCATCCTTCCCCCAGGGGAACCGAACACTGAAGCTTTCTTT
NA	TRBD1	TRBJ1-5	TRBV6-5	CASSPGTGGNQPQHF	TGTGCCAGCAGCCCCGGGACAGGGGGGAATCAGCCCCAGCATTTT
NA	NA	TRBJ1-1	TRBV28	CASSLLSRRNTEAFF	TGTGCCAGCAGTTTATTAAGTCGGAGGAACACTGAAGCTTTCTTT
NA	NA	TRBJ2-3	TRBV29-1	CSVRGLALADTQYF	TGCAGCGTTCGGGGACTTGCCTTGGCAGATACGCAGTATTTT